This record covers a single T cell receptor (beta chain). A clone one base away is much larger, so this may be a read error. Amplification yielded TCR beta CDR3 regions, with RNA transcripts as the source. The study used the HTBI primer set for a first-round RT-PCR of the TCR CDR3. From the multiplex PCR reads, TCRdb called clonotypes with MiXCR, one entry per CDR3 protein. Of fewer than 450,000 distinct CDR3 sequences in the sample, approximately 17% were seen once. The sample comes from a study of T cells in Graves' hyperthyroidism and ophthalmopathy. 9 to 10 ml fresh peripheral blood yielded the PBMCs. Germline CDR1 and CDR2: SGHAT and FQNNGV. The V segment lost 9 bases and the J segment 7 bases; nucleotides outside the gene matches: 15. This CDR3 has 15 residues.

This receptor was taken from a woman aged 30 to 39 with Graves' hyperthyroidism that later progressed to Graves' ophthalmopathy. What was sequenced was blood. The chain joins TRBV11-2 to TRBJ2-7; 10 bases are a match to TRBD1. The CDR3 nucleotides are TGTGCCAGAAGAAGGACAGGGGGATCGGGCAATGAGCAGTACTTC. It is translated as CARRRTGGSGNEQYF.